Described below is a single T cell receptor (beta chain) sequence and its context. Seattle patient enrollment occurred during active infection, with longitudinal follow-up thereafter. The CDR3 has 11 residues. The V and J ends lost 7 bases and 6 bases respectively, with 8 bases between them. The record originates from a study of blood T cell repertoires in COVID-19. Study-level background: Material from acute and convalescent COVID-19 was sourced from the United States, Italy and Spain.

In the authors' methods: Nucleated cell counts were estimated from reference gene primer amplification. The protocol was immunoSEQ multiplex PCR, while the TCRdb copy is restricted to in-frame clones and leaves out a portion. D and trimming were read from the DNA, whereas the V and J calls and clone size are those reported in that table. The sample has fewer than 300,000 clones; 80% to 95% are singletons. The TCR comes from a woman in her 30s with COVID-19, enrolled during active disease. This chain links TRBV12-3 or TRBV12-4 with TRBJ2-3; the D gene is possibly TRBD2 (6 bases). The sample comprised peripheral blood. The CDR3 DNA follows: TGTGCCAGCAACGGAGGGGATACGCAGTATTTT. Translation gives CASNGGDTQYF.